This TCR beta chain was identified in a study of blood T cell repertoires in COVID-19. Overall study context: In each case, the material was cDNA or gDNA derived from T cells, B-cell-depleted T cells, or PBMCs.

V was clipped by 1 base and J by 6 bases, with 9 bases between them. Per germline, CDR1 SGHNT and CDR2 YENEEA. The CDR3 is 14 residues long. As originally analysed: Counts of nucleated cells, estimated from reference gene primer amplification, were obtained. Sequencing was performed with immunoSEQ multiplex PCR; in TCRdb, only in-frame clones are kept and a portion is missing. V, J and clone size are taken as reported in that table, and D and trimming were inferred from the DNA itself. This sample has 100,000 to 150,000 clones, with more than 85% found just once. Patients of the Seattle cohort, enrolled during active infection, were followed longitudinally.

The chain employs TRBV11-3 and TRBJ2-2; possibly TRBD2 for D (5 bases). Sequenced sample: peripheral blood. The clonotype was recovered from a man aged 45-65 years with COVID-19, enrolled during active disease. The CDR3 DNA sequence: TGTGCCAGCAGCTTAGCGGCTAGCCCCGGGGAGCTGTTTTTT. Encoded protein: CASSLAASPGELFF.